This is a list of T cell receptor beta chains from one sample in a study of blood T cell repertoires in COVID-19. Clones were read by immunoSEQ multiplex PCR, and TCRdb kept only the in-frame ones, dropping some. The sample has 210,000 or so clones, over 75% seen once. Sequenced input: PBMCs or T cells enriched from blood (not recorded which). All receptors come from a man aged 30 to 39 with acute COVID-19. Both conserved end residues are part of each CDR3. D genes are given only for firm matches. Size values are once, few and many counts, or a class for expanded clones, and some rows have none.

d_call j_call clone_size v_call cdr3_aa cdr3_nt
- TRBJ2-7 few TRBV2 CASRGGAGASYEQYF TGTGCCAGCAGGGGAGGGGCAGGGGCCAGCTACGAGCAGTACTTC
- TRBJ1-6 - TRBV19 CASNLPGSKSPLHF TGTGCCAGTAACCTCCCGGGGAGCAAGTCACCCCTCCACTTT
- TRBJ2-5 - TRBV19 CASSVQGTDQETQYF TGTGCCAGTAGTGTTCAGGGGACCGACCAAGAGACCCAGTACTTC
TRBD1 TRBJ1-1 - TRBV2 CASSRVGQSNTEAFF TGTGCCAGCAGTAGGGTGGGACAGTCGAACACTGAAGCTTTCTTT
- TRBJ2-7 - TRBV5-1 CASTPRGDEQYF TGCGCCAGCACCCCGCGGGGAGACGAGCAGTACTTC
- TRBJ1-5 - TRBV6-2/TRBV6-3 CASSYGLGYNQPQHF TGTGCCAGCAGTTACGGGTTGGGCTACAATCAGCCCCAGCATTTT
- TRBJ2-3 - TRBV18 CASSPRSSTTDTQYF TGTGCCAGCTCACCACGTTCTAGCACCACAGATACGCAGTATTTT
- TRBJ1-6 - TRBV5-1 CASSLAGQGSDSPLHF TGCGCCAGCAGCTTGGCCGGGCAGGGTAGTGATTCACCCCTCCACTTT
TRBD2 TRBJ2-6 - TRBV28 CASSSPGLAGGSSGANVLTF TGTGCCAGCAGTTCCCCTGGACTAGCGGGGGGTAGCTCTGGGGCCAACGTCCTGACTTTC
- TRBJ2-2 - TRBV27 CASSPRDISSGELFF TGTGCCAGCAGTCCCCGGGACATCTCTTCCGGGGAGCTGTTTTTT
TRBD1 TRBJ1-1 - TRBV10-3 CAIRTGEWTEAFF TGTGCCATCAGGACAGGGGAGTGGACTGAAGCTTTCTTT
TRBD2 TRBJ2-1 - TRBV6-5 CASLERGTYNEQFF TGTGCCAGCCTCGAGCGGGGGACTTACAATGAGCAGTTCTTC
- TRBJ2-1 medium-sized TRBV9 CASSRQESPYNEQFF TGTGCCAGCAGCCGACAGGAAAGTCCCTACAATGAGCAGTTCTTC
TRBD1 TRBJ2-7 - TRBV3-1/TRBV3-2 CASSQDAAGGGYEQYF TGTGCCAGCAGCCAAGATGCAGCAGGGGGTGGGTACGAGCAGTACTTC
TRBD1 TRBJ1-2 - TRBV20-1 CSALRQGGYTF TGCAGTGCTCTCCGACAGGGAGGCTACACCTTC
TRBD2 TRBJ2-3 few TRBV3-1/TRBV3-2 CASSQSLAGGTGGYTQYF TGTGCCAGCAGCCAATCCCTAGCGGGGGGTACTGGTGGGTATACGCAGTATTTT
- TRBJ2-5 - TRBV7-2 CASSHRGETQYF TGTGCCAGCAGTCATAGGGGAGAGACCCAGTACTTC
TRBD1 TRBJ1-5 - TRBV4-1 CASSPGQSSNQPQHF TGCGCCAGCAGCCCGGGACAGTCTAGCAATCAGCCCCAGCATTTT
TRBD1 TRBJ2-3 - TRBV7-9 CASSSDRMGQYF TGTGCCAGCAGCTCGGACAGGATGGGGCAGTATTTT
TRBD2 TRBJ2-4 - TRBV19 CATKNGGGDYKNIQYF TGTGCCACCAAAAATGGCGGAGGGGACTACAAAAACATTCAGTACTTC
TRBD2 TRBJ2-2 once TRBV11-2 CASSLGLAGNTGELFF TGTGCCAGCAGCCTTGGACTAGCGGGAAACACCGGGGAGCTGTTTTTT
- TRBJ2-5 - TRBV24-1 CATSDLFGETQYF TGTGCCACCAGTGATTTGTTCGGGGAGACCCAGTACTTC
TRBD1 TRBJ2-1 - TRBV28 CASSPPGWGQLNEQFF TGTGCCAGCAGTCCCCCGGGGTGGGGACAGCTTAATGAGCAGTTCTTC
TRBD2 TRBJ2-1 - TRBV24-1 CATSVTGGSYNEQFF TGTGCCACCAGTGTAACGGGGGGGTCCTACAATGAGCAGTTCTTC
- TRBJ2-5 - TRBV24-1 CATSDPSPGETQYF TGTGCCACCAGTGATCCGTCTCCGGGAGAGACCCAGTACTTC
TRBD2 TRBJ2-5 - TRBV12-3/TRBV12-4 CASSRTRQETQYF TGTGCCAGCAGTCGGACTAGGCAAGAGACCCAGTACTTC
- TRBJ1-2 - TRBV6-1 CASSEQGSYGYTF TGTGCCAGCAGTGAACAGGGAAGCTATGGCTACACCTTC
TRBD1 TRBJ2-1 - TRBV6-1 CASSEVRGTGRSYEQFF TGTGCCAGCAGTGAAGTGCGAGGGACAGGTCGGAGCTATGAGCAGTTCTTC
- TRBJ1-2 - TRBV12-3/TRBV12-4 CASSPFPGQGYTF TGTGCCAGCAGCCCCTTTCCAGGGCAAGGCTACACCTTC
TRBD2 TRBJ2-2 - TRBV5-4 CASSPLAGGGTGELFF TGTGCCAGCAGCCCCCTAGCGGGAGGGGGCACCGGGGAGCTGTTTTTT
TRBD1 TRBJ1-6 - TRBV7-9 CASSSIGQGNSPLHF TGTGCCAGCAGCTCTATTGGACAGGGGAATTCACCCCTCCACTTT
TRBD1 TRBJ1-5 once TRBV5-5 CASSLSYRDRVVGQPQHF TGTGCCAGCAGCTTGAGTTATCGGGACAGGGTCGTCGGTCAGCCCCAGCATTTT
- TRBJ2-3 - TRBV27 CASSPAQRYYYTDTQYF TGTGCCAGCAGTCCCGCCCAGCGGTACTACTACACAGATACGCAGTATTTT
- TRBJ2-3 - TRBV27 CASSLDQTGVRDTQYF TGTGCCAGCAGTTTAGATCAGACCGGGGTCAGAGATACGCAGTATTTT